Presented here are 29 T cell receptor beta chains from one specimen sequenced in a study of human T cells and chemical hapten exposure (dated by TCRdb to the early 2020s). During library preparation, unique molecular identifiers were attached to individual cDNA molecules so that TCRs could be counted in a quantitative, reproducible way. TCRdb reprocessed the public reads (quality trimming at Q25 with fastp, clone calling with MiXCR) and kept in-frame beta chains. Every CDR3 protein is listed once, alongside the most common genes and DNA of its rows. Here the sample has around 120,000 distinct CDR3 sequences; 8.5% to 9% occur a single time. The top ten constitute roughly 1.3% of the sample. Total RNA was isolated from unfractionated whole blood collected in Tempus Blood RNA tubes. The specimen sequenced was whole blood. The source is a human donor in good health. Some clones in this sample may be carry-over from other donors' samples. Donor details come from another sample of the same person, matched by shared clones.

This chain uses TRBV27 with TRBJ2-7; D is unclear. Germline CDR1 is MNHEY and CDR2 is SMNVEV (reference sequence). The ends were cut back, 8 bases at V and 0 bases at J, with 8 bases in the middle. The CDR3 consists of 12 residues. CDR3 in amino acids: CASGDFSYEQYF. The CDR3 DNA sequence: TGTGCCAGCGGGGATTTCTCCTACGAGCAGTACTTC.

Many counts were recorded for this clonotype. The chain joins TRBV6-4 to TRBJ2-1, with 7 bases identical to TRBD1. V gave up 2 bases and J gave up 2 bases; unmatched junction bases: 3. Germline values: CDR1 MRHNA, CDR2 SNTAGT. CDR3 length equals 15 residues. In DNA, the CDR3 is TGTGCCAGCAGTGACACAGGGGAGACCTACAATGAGCAGTTCTTC. Its translation is CASSDTGETYNEQFF.

This clonotype showed up many times. This chain uses TRBV6-2 or TRBV6-3 with TRBJ1-1; D is undetermined. The CDR3 sequence is 15 residues long. Trimming removed 1 base from V and 0 bases from J, with 9 bases in between. Germline V gives CDR1 MNHEY, CDR2 SVGEGT. The CDR3 region is CASSYWTGMNTEAFF. In DNA, the CDR3 is TGTGCCAGCAGTTACTGGACGGGGATGAACACTGAAGCTTTCTTT.

As concerns this clonotype: A much larger clone differs by one base, so this may be a read error. The chain links TRBV12-3 or TRBV12-4 to TRBJ2-5; D is perhaps TRBD2 (6 bases). The CDR3 is 14 amino acids. The chain's CDR3 is CAISLGGVLETQYF. The CDR3 DNA sequence: TGTGCCATCAGTTTAGGCGGGGTGCTGGAGACCCAGTACTTC.

This clonotype was recorded at least ten times. The chain links TRBV6-5 to TRBJ1-2; tentatively, D is TRBD1 (5 bases). V lost 4 bases to trimming and J lost 2 bases, with 14 bases between them. Germline CDR1 is MNHEY and CDR2 is SVGAGI. This CDR3 comprises 15 residues. CDR3 sequence: CASSSSGHANYGYTF. The CDR3, as DNA: TGTGCCAGCAGTTCCAGCGGACACGCCAACTATGGCTACACCTTC.

This clonotype was counted at least ten times. The V call is TRBV6-2 or TRBV6-3, the J call TRBJ1-1; TRBD1 agrees at 9 bases. The CDR3 length is 12 residues. CDR1 is MNHEY, CDR2 SVGEGT, per germline. The V and J ends lost 6 bases and 9 bases, in that order; junction bases with no gene match: 5. DNA for the CDR3: TGTGCCAGCAGCCGGACAGGGGATCAAGCTTTCTTT. Encoded protein: CASSRTGDQAFF.

This clonotype was counted at least ten times. The V call is TRBV6-1, the J call TRBJ1-1; TRBD1 agrees at 8 bases. Trimming removed 2 bases from V and 0 bases from J; junction bases left unmatched: 5. Germline V CDR1 and CDR2: MNHNS, SASEGT. The CDR3 is made up of 16 amino acids. Written as DNA, the CDR3 is TGTGCCAGCAGTGAAATGACAGGGGCGATGAACACTGAAGCTTTCTTT. It specifies CASSEMTGAMNTEAFF.

Comments on this clonotype: A clone one base away is much larger, so this may be a read error. The V and J genes are TRBV10-2 and TRBJ1-5; D possibly corresponds to TRBD1 (5 bases). V lost 5 bases, J lost 7 bases, and 15 bases lay in between. CDR3 length: 14 residues. CDR1 WSHSY and CDR2 SAAADI come from the germline V gene. The CDR3 sequence is CASSNGGVTQPQHF. In DNA, the CDR3 is TGCGCCAGCAGTAATGGGGGAGTAACGCAGCCCCAGCATTTT.

In this sample, this clonotype turned up many times. The V and J genes are TRBV6-2 or TRBV6-3 and TRBJ2-7, with D perhaps being TRBD1 or TRBD2 (5 bases each). V was cut by 2 bases and J by 5 bases, with 13 bases left in between. Germline CDR1 reads MNHEY; CDR2 reads SVGEGT. The CDR3 runs 14 residues. The CDR3 protein is CASSYVPGPHEQYF. Here the CDR3 DNA reads TGTGCCAGCAGTTACGTACCGGGACCTCACGAGCAGTACTTC.

This clonotype was recorded many times. This sequence joins TRBV3-1 and TRBJ2-5, with 10 bases matching TRBD2. The V and J ends lost 4 bases and 5 bases, in that order; junction bases with no gene match: 10. CDR1 LGHDT and CDR2 YNNKEL come from the germline V gene (reference sequence). The CDR3 runs to 16 residues. The CDR3 DNA follows: TGTGCCAGCAGCCGGAACCTAGCGGGAGTAGGGGAGACCCAGTACTTC. Amino acids: CASSRNLAGVGETQYF.

The J gene is TRBJ2-6, the V gene TRBV10-2; D is unresolved. V was pared by 0 bases and J by 2 bases, with 5 bases between. The CDR3 totals 15 residues. Germline V gene data show CDR1 as WSHSY and CDR2 as SAAADI. CDR3 loop: CASSESRAGANVLTF. CDR3 nucleotides: TGCGCCAGCAGTGAGTCGAGAGCTGGGGCCAACGTCCTGACTTTC.

This clonotype was observed a handful of times. This rearrangement joins TRBV29-1 to TRBJ1-5; D is ambiguous. CDR1 SQVTM and CDR2 ANQGSEA come from the germline V gene. The CDR3 loop spans 14 amino acids. With 6 bases removed from V and 0 bases from J, the gap between germline ends came to 12 bases. In DNA, the CDR3 is TGCAGCGTCTGGACCCCGAGTAGCAATCAGCCCCAGCATTTT. It encodes CSVWTPSSNQPQHF.

This clonotype was recorded a few times. The chain combines TRBV29-1 with TRBJ2-1; D is unclear. V lost 7 bases and J 8 bases, leaving 9 bases between the germline ends. Germline CDR1 reads SQVTM; CDR2 reads ANQGSEA. The CDR3 sequence is 10 residues long. The CDR3 is CSDTMHEQFF. In DNA form, the CDR3 reads TGCAGCGATACGATGCATGAGCAGTTCTTC.

CDR3 nucleotide sequence: TGCAGCGTTGGGCCCCCCGACCCCTACGAGCAGTACTTC. This translates into CSVGPPDPYEQYF. The chain carries TRBV29-1 and TRBJ2-7; D not resolved. The CDR3 totals 13 residues. Germline values: CDR1 SQVTM, CDR2 ANQGSEA. Trimming took 4 bases from V and 2 from J, leaving 12 bases between them.

This clonotype was seen a few times. CDR3: CASSQPALYEQYF. The DNA of the CDR3 is TGTGCCAGCAGCCAGCCCGCACTCTACGAGCAGTACTTC. The chain employs TRBV5-6 and TRBJ2-7, with no clear D. The CDR3 has 13 amino acids. V gave up 4 bases and J gave up 3 bases, with 11 bases separating them. Germline values: CDR1 SGHDT, CDR2 YYEEEE.

The chain uses TRBV20-1 and TRBJ2-7; 9 positions match TRBD2. Germline V gene sequence: CDR1 DFQATT, CDR2 SNEGSKA (reference sequence). Trimming removed 1 base from V and 5 bases from J; junction bases left unmatched: 9. The CDR3 spans 15 residues. The CDR3 DNA reads as TGCAGTGCTAGAGGGAATAGCGGGAGTGTCGACGAGCAGTACTTC. This translates into CSARGNSGSVDEQYF.

The V and J genes are TRBV6-5 and TRBJ2-7; TRBD1 might be the D (5 bases). The germline CDR1 and CDR2 sequences are MNHEY and SVGAGI. Deletions cut 0 bases from V and 10 bases from J, with 13 bases between. The CDR3 runs to 13 residues. Written as DNA, the CDR3 is TGTGCCAGCAGTTACTCGGCAGGGTTTGCCCAGTACTTC. Residues: CASSYSAGFAQYF.

This clonotype has ten or more counts. The chain links TRBV12-3 or TRBV12-4 to TRBJ1-5, with D possibly TRBD1 on 6 matching bases. The germline V and J ends were trimmed by 6 bases and 5 bases, with 17 bases remaining between them. The CDR3 contains 15 residues. The CDR3 nucleotides read TGTGCCAGCAGCCTAGGACAGAGCAAATATCAGCCCCAGCATTTT. Amino acids: CASSLGQSKYQPQHF.

This clonotype came up a few times. The chain couples TRBV18 to TRBJ2-7; D call uncertain. The V gene's germline CDR1 is KGHSH and CDR2 LQKENI. Between the trimmed V and J ends, which lost 11 bases and 3 bases, there was a span of 14 bases. The CDR3 spans 12 residues. The CDR3 sequence: CAGPMGSYEQYF. The DNA of the CDR3 is TGTGCCGGCCCGATGGGAAGCTACGAGCAGTACTTC.

In its sample, this clonotype was seen many times. CDR3 region: CASKKDPGFYGYTF. CDR3 nucleotides: TGTGCCAGCAAAAAGGACCCAGGGTTCTATGGCTACACCTTC. J is TRBJ1-2 and V is TRBV6-1; a weak D match, TRBD1 (5 bases). Between the trimmed V and J ends, which lost 7 bases and 4 bases, there was a span of 16 bases. The CDR3 sequence is 14 residues long. Germline lookup yields CDR1 MNHNS and CDR2 SASEGT.

This clonotype was observed many times. CDR3 in DNA: TGCGCCAGCAGCCAAGGGACAGGCTTCGATTTACTGTTTTTT. It specifies CASSQGTGFDLLFF. J is TRBJ1-4 and V is TRBV4-1; 7 bases agree with TRBD1. The V segment lost 1 base and the J segment 13 bases; nucleotides outside the gene matches: 9. CDR3 length: 14 residues. Germline V CDR1 and CDR2: MGHRA, YSYEKL.

This clonotype came up many times. This chain connects TRBV11-2 to TRBJ1-1; D is undetermined. CDR1 SGHAT and CDR2 FQNNGV come from the germline V gene. The length of the CDR3 is 16 residues. Trimming took off 1 base at V and 0 bases at J, with 12 bases between the two ends. The CDR3 nucleotides are TGTGCCAGCAGCTTAGTTAGTTCCCGCATGAACACTGAAGCTTTCTTT. It specifies CASSLVSSRMNTEAFF.

In this sample, this clonotype turned up a few times. The CDR3 bases are TGTGCCAGCAGCCAAGTAGGGGAAAGGGGTGAGACCCAGTACTTC. As protein: CASSQVGERGETQYF. The chain has TRBV3-1 and TRBJ2-5; a weak D match, TRBD1 (5 bases). Between the trimmed V and J ends, which lost 1 base and 5 bases, there was a span of 14 bases. This CDR3 region has 15 residues. Germline values: CDR1 LGHDT, CDR2 YNNKEL (reference sequence).

This clonotype was observed a few times. The chain combines TRBV20-1 with TRBJ1-6, with D maybe TRBD1 (5 bases). Trimming took off 5 bases at V and 7 bases at J, with 12 bases between the two ends. This CDR3 region has 13 residues. CDR1 is DFQATT and CDR2 is SNEGSKA in the germline V gene (reference sequence). CDR3 amino acids: CSAGGRGNSPLHF. The CDR3 nucleotides read TGCAGTGCTGGGGGACGGGGGAATTCACCCCTCCACTTT.

The rearrangement uses TRBV6-6 and TRBJ1-1, with D unclear. CDR1 is MNHNY and CDR2 is SVGAGI in the germline V gene (reference sequence). V was cut by 3 bases and J by 0 bases, with 2 bases left in between. The CDR3 spans 12 residues. The CDR3 region is CASSYMNTEAFF. CDR3 nucleotides: TGTGCCAGCAGTTATATGAACACTGAAGCTTTCTTT.

This clonotype has just a few counts. The V and J genes are TRBV20-1 and TRBJ1-5, with 8 bases that match TRBD1. Germline V lookup: CDR1 DFQATT, CDR2 SNEGSKA (reference sequence). J lost 2 bases, V lost 4 bases, and 10 bases had no gene match. This CDR3 has 16 amino acids. Here the CDR3 reads CSANSVEDRGNQPQHF. CDR3 in DNA: TGCAGTGCTAATAGCGTCGAGGACAGGGGCAATCAGCCCCAGCATTTT.

The V gene is TRBV10-3, the J gene TRBJ2-5; TRBD2 agrees at 7 bases. Germline V gene sequence: CDR1 ENHRY, CDR2 SYGVKD. The CDR3 length is 15 residues. V trimming: 0 bases; J trimming: 5 bases; junction bases outside the gene matches: 6. The CDR3 is CAISESLAEGETQYF. CDR3 nucleotide sequence: TGTGCCATCAGTGAGTCGCTAGCGGAGGGGGAGACCCAGTACTTC.

This clonotype was counted between two and nine times. The chain couples TRBV7-2 to TRBJ1-5; tentative D call: TRBD1 (6 bases). The CDR3 spans 13 residues. Germline V gives CDR1 SGHTA, CDR2 FQGNSA. V was shortened by 5 bases and J by 7 bases, with 12 bases between the two germline ends. CDR3 region: CASSGGGGQPQHF. The DNA for the CDR3 is TGTGCCAGCAGCGGGGGGGGGGGCCAGCCCCAGCATTTT.

The rearrangement uses TRBV12-3 or TRBV12-4 and TRBJ2-5; D uncertain. Trimming removed 6 bases at V and 4 bases at J, with 9 bases between. The CDR3 runs to 12 residues. The CDR3 loop is CASSSTGETQYF. CDR3 DNA: TGTGCCAGCAGCAGTACCGGAGAGACCCAGTACTTC.